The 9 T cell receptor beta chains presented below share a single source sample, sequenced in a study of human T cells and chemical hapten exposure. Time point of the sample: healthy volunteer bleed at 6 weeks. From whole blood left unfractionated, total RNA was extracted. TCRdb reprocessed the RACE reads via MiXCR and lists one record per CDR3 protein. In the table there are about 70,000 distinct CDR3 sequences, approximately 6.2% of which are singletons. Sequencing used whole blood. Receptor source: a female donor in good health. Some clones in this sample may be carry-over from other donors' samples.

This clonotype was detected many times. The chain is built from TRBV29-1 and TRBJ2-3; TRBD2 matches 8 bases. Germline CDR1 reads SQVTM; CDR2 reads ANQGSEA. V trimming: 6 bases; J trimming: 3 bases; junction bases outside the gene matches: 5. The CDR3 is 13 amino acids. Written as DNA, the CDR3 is TGCAGCGTCGGCCGGGGGGGAACAGATACGCAGTATTTT. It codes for CSVGRGGTDTQYF.

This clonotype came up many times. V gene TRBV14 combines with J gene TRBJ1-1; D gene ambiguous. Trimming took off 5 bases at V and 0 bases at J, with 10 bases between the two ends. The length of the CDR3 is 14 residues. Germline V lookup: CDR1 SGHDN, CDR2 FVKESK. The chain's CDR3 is CASSEREMNTEAFF. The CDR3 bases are TGTGCCAGCAGCGAAAGGGAAATGAACACTGAAGCTTTCTTT.

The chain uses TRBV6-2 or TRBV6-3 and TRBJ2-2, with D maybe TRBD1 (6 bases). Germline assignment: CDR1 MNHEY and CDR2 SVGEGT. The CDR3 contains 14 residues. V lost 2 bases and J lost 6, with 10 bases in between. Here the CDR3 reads CASSYQGPAGELFF. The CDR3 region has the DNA TGTGCCAGCAGTTACCAGGGGCCCGCCGGGGAGCTGTTTTTT.

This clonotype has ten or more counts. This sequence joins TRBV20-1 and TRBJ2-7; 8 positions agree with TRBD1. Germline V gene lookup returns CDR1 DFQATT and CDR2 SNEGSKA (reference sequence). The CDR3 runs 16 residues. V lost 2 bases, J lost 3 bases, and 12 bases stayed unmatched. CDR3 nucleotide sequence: TGCAGTGCTAGACCGCGACAGGGGCGATTCTTCTACGAGCAGTACTTC. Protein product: CSARPRQGRFFYEQYF.

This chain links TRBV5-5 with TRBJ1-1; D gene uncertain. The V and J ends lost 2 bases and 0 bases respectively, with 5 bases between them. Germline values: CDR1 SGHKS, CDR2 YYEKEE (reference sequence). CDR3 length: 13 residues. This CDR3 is CASSFGLNTEAFF. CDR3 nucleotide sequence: TGTGCCAGCAGCTTCGGACTGAACACTGAAGCTTTCTTT.

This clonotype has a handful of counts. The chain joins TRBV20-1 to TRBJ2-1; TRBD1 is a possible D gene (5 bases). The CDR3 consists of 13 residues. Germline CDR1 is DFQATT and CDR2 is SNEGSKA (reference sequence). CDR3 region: CSAPRTGEYEQFF. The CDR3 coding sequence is TGCAGCGCCCCCCGCACAGGAGAGTATGAGCAGTTCTTC.

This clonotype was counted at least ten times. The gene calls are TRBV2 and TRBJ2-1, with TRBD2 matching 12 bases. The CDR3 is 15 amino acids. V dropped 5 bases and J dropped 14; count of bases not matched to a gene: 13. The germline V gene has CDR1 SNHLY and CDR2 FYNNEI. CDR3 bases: TGTGCCAGCAGTACCCGACTAGCGGGGGTCCCAGGCAAGTTCTTC. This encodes CASSTRLAGVPGKFF.

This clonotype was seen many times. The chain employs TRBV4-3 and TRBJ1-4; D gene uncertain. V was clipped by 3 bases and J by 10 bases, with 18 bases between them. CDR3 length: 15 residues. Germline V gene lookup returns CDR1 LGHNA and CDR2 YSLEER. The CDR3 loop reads CASSQESGPPLKLFF. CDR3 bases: TGCGCCAGCAGCCAGGAAAGCGGACCCCCCCTAAAACTGTTTTTT.

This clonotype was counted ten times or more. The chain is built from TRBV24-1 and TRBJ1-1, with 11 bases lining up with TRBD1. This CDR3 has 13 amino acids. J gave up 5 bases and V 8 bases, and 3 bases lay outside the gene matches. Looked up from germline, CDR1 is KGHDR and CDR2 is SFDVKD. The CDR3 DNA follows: TGTGCCACCATGGGACAGGGGGAGACTGAAGCTTTCTTT. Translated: CATMGQGETEAFF.